The 32 T cell receptor beta chains reported below all come from one sample, sequenced in a study of shared clonotypes between healthy human individuals. Assay used: immunoSEQ multiplex PCR; TCRdb lists only in-frame clones, some missing. Of 2 million to 2.5 million clones listed, roughly 94% are singletons. The source material was naive CD4+ T cells sorted from blood. Regarding subset: CD45RA+ positively selected. All receptors derive from a young man in good health.

The genes are TRBV11-2 and TRBJ2-7; 7 bases agree with TRBD1. Germline V gene data show CDR1 as SGHAT and CDR2 as FQNNGV. Trimming cost V 5 bases and J 3 bases; bases outside gene matches: 4. This CDR3 comprises 13 residues. The CDR3 region is CASSPGQDYEQYF. CDR3 nucleotides: TGTGCCAGCAGCCCCGGACAGGACTACGAGCAGTACTTC.

With regard to this clone: The junction shows a germline mismatch at one end, possibly a read error. The chain employs TRBV7-7 and TRBJ2-5, with a weak D call TRBD1 (6 bases). CDR1 is SSHAT and CDR2 is FNYEAQ in the germline V gene (reference sequence). This CDR3 has 15 amino acids. The CDR3 coding sequence is TGTGCTAGCAGCTTAGAAGGGGGACGTCAAGAGACCCAGTACTTC. Protein: CASSLEGGRQETQYF.

This clone was detected only once. Here the CDR3 reads CASSLVAPQGTDTQYF. The CDR3 DNA reads as TGCGCCAGCAGCTTGGTAGCGCCACAGGGGACAGATACGCAGTATTTT. The chain uses TRBV5-1 and TRBJ2-3; 7 bases are a match to TRBD1. The ends lost 0 bases at V and 3 bases at J; junction bases unmatched: 7. The CDR3 has 16 residues. Germline CDR1 reads SGHRS; CDR2 reads YFSETQ. The whole variable domain, remainder taken from reference TRBV5-1 and TRBJ2-3, is KAGVTQTPRYLIKTRGQQVTLSCSPISGHRSVSWYQQTPGQGLQFLFEYFSETQRNKGNFPGRFSGRQFSNSRSEMNVSTLELGDSALYLCASSLVAPQGTDTQYFGPGTRLTVL.

The chain recombines TRBV5-1 with TRBJ2-7; 8 bases line up with TRBD1. The CDR3 spans 14 residues. V gave up 0 bases and J gave up 6 bases; unmatched junction bases: 5. The germline CDR1 and CDR2 sequences are SGHRS and YFSETQ. As DNA, the CDR3 is TGCGCCAGCAGCTTGGCACAGGGGGTCCGCGAGCAGTACTTC. Protein product: CASSLAQGVREQYF.

Written as DNA, the CDR3 is TGTGCCAGCAGCTTGAGAGGTTTTAAGAATTCACCCCTCCACTTT. Its translation is CASSLRGFKNSPLHF. The rearrangement links TRBV5-6 to TRBJ1-6, with D hard to call. Trimming took 1 base from V and 7 from J, leaving 12 bases between them. This CDR3 is built from 15 residues. CDR1 and CDR2 from the germline V gene are SGHDT and YYEEEE.

This chain joins TRBV7-2 and TRBJ2-7; D possibly corresponds to TRBD1 (6 bases). V was clipped by 1 base and J by 2 bases, with 15 bases between them. Germline assignment: CDR1 SGHTA and CDR2 FQGNSA. The CDR3 covers 16 residues. This CDR3 reads CASSLVGATGTYEQYF. The DNA of the CDR3 is TGTGCCAGCAGCTTAGTGGGAGCGACAGGCACCTACGAGCAGTACTTC.

CDR3 amino acids: CASSPRGRLRYEQYF. DNA of the CDR3: TGTGCCAGCAGCCCCAGGGGGCGATTAAGGTACGAGCAGTACTTC. The V and J genes are TRBV7-8 and TRBJ2-7; 8 positions match TRBD1. The CDR3 length is 15 residues. The trim removed 5 bases at V and 4 bases at J, leaving 10 bases unmatched. Germline CDR1 reads SGHVS; CDR2 reads FQNEAQ.

The V call is TRBV4-1, the J call TRBJ2-7; TRBD1 matches at 9 bases. V lost 1 base and J lost 0; bases outside the gene matches: 7. Germline loops: CDR1 MGHRA, CDR2 YSYEKL. The CDR3 covers 17 residues. CDR3 loop: CASSQVTGTGTSYEQYF. The DNA for the CDR3 is TGCGCCAGCAGCCAAGTAACGGGGACAGGGACCTCCTACGAGCAGTACTTC.

The chain employs TRBV4-1 and TRBJ2-3; no firm D call. In germline, CDR1 is MGHRA, CDR2 YSYEKL. CDR3 length: 16 residues. V was clipped by 5 bases and J by 2 bases, with 17 bases between them. The CDR3 here is CASSLNLGVPTDTQYF. The CDR3 coding sequence is TGCGCCAGCAGCTTAAACTTAGGTGTACCCACAGATACGCAGTATTTT.

Comments on this clone: This sample also contains other DNA sequences that code for the same CDR3. The CDR3 DNA reads as TGTGCCAGCTCACCAGGGACACTGAATTCACCCCTCCACTTT. Translated: CASSPGTLNSPLHF. This chain uses TRBV18 with TRBJ1-6; maybe TRBD1 (6 bases). Trimming left V 2 bases short and J 7 bases short, with 9 bases between. This CDR3 contains 14 residues. Germline V gene data show CDR1 as KGHSH and CDR2 as LQKENI.

The genes are TRBV2 and TRBJ2-2, with D perhaps given as TRBD1 or TRBD2 (5 bases each). Germline lookup yields CDR1 SNHLY and CDR2 FYNNEI. V lost 6 bases to trimming and J lost 5 bases, with 16 bases between them. The CDR3 totals 15 residues. The CDR3: CASRTSGTGTGELFF. For the CDR3, the DNA is TGTGCCAGCAGGACCTCCGGGACGGGGACCGGGGAGCTGTTTTTT.

Concerning this clone: The same CDR3 can be traced to other DNA sequences in this sample. V and J are TRBV9 and TRBJ1-6; 7 bases match TRBD1. The CDR3 is made up of 15 amino acids. V was pared by 3 bases and J by 7 bases, with 7 bases of the junction left unmatched. Per germline, CDR1 SGDLS and CDR2 YYNGEE. This CDR3 reads CASSALGTENSPLHF. CDR3 DNA: TGTGCCAGCAGCGCTCTCGGGACAGAGAATTCACCCCTCCACTTT. Full variable domain (outside the CDR3, taken from reference TRBV9 and TRBJ1-6): DSGVTQTPKHLITATGQRVTLRCSPRSGDLSVYWYQQSLDQGLQFLIQYYNGEERAKGNILERFSAQQFPDLHSELNLSSLELGDSALYFCASSALGTENSPLHFGNGTRLTVT.

The CDR3 DNA follows: TGTGCCAGCAGTGAAGTGTTCGCGGAGACCCAGTACTTC. Translation gives CASSEVFAETQYF. This chain connects TRBV2 to TRBJ2-5; D remains unclear. The CDR3 is 13 residues long. V was shortened by 1 base and J by 5 bases, with 8 bases between the two germline ends. Germline lookup yields CDR1 SNHLY and CDR2 FYNNEI. The complete variable domain, with remaining parts taken from reference TRBV2 and TRBJ2-5, reads EPEVTQTPSHQVTQMGQEVILRCVPISNHLYFYWYRQILGQKVEFLVSFYNNEISEKSEIFDDQFSVERPDGSNFTLKIRSTKLEDSAMYFCASSEVFAETQYFGPGTRLLVL.

The rearrangement links TRBV30 to TRBJ2-1, with D possibly being TRBD1 (6 bases). The CDR3 contains 14 residues. CDR1 and CDR2 (germline): GTSNPN, SVGIG (reference sequence). V lost 1 base and J lost 9, with 16 bases in between. CDR3 DNA sequence: TGTGCCTGGAGTGCATCCTCAGGGGTCGGTGAGCAGTTCTTC. Translated, it gives CAWSASSGVGEQFF.

The chain links TRBV5-5 to TRBJ2-5; the match to TRBD1 covers 7 bases. Germline values: CDR1 SGHKS, CDR2 YYEKEE (reference sequence). The V and J ends lost 5 bases and 4 bases, in that order; junction bases with no gene match: 14. This CDR3 has 16 amino acids. Here the CDR3 reads CASRFTIDRAGETQYF. Here the CDR3 DNA reads TGTGCCAGCAGGTTCACCATTGACAGGGCTGGAGAGACCCAGTACTTC.

This clone was recorded only once. The genes are TRBV5-1 and TRBJ2-1; a weak D match, TRBD2 (6 bases). Trimming pared 7 bases from V and 8 bases from J, leaving 10 bases between. Germline V lookup: CDR1 SGHRS, CDR2 YFSETQ. The CDR3 loop spans 11 amino acids. As DNA, the CDR3 is TGCGCCAGCCGGGACTGGGATGAGCAGTTCTTC. This encodes CASRDWDEQFF. The full variable domain, in which reference TRBV5-1 and TRBJ2-1 provide the parts outside the CDR3, is KAGVTQTPRYLIKTRGQQVTLSCSPISGHRSVSWYQQTPGQGLQFLFEYFSETQRNKGNFPGRFSGRQFSNSRSEMNVSTLELGDSALYLCASRDWDEQFFGPGTRLTVL.

To note about this clone: One end of the junction is discordant with germline, which a read error may explain. The chain links TRBV7-9 to TRBJ2-2; D is perhaps TRBD1 or TRBD2 (5 bases each). The CDR3 totals 13 residues. Looked up from germline, CDR1 is SEHNR and CDR2 is FQNEAQ (reference sequence). CDR3: CASSLAGSGELFF. The CDR3, as DNA: TGTGCCAGCAGCCTAGCAGGGTCCGGGGAGCTGTTTTTT. The variable domain in full, completed from reference TRBV7-9 and TRBJ2-2, reads DTGVSQNPRHKITKRGQNVTFRCDPISEHNRLYWYRQTLGQGPEFLTYFQNEAQLEKSRLLSDRFSAERPKGSFSTLEIQRTEQGDSAMYLCASSLAGSGELFFGEGSRLTVL.

With regard to this clone: Within the sample, other DNA sequences also encode this same CDR3. The V call is TRBV5-1, the J call TRBJ1-1; no firm D call. Trimming cost V 0 bases and J 2 bases, with 8 bases left between them. Germline V gene lookup returns CDR1 SGHRS and CDR2 YFSETQ. CDR3 size: 14 residues. Written as DNA, the CDR3 is TGCGCCAGCAGCTTGGTAGAAAGAAACACTGAAGCTTTCTTT. As protein: CASSLVERNTEAFF.

The table lists this clone with a count of one. The chain is built from TRBV10-1 and TRBJ2-3; tentative D call: TRBD1 (5 bases). Trimming pared 3 bases from V and 0 bases from J, leaving 13 bases between. CDR1 is WNHNN, CDR2 SYGVQD, per germline (reference sequence). The CDR3 length is 16 residues. The CDR3 nucleotides read TGCGCCAGCAGTGACTCTGGACACGGGAGCACAGATACGCAGTATTTT. It codes for CASSDSGHGSTDTQYF.

The chain recombines TRBV10-3 with TRBJ1-4; D call uncertain. Trimming removed 0 bases from V and 0 bases from J, with 14 bases in between. There are 18 residues in the CDR3. Germline V gene lookup returns CDR1 ENHRY and CDR2 SYGVKD. CDR3 sequence reads: CAISESRNSFATNEKLFF. The CDR3 coding sequence is TGTGCCATCAGTGAGTCGAGGAACAGTTTTGCAACTAATGAAAAACTGTTTTTT.

The chain couples TRBV2 to TRBJ1-1, with D possibly being TRBD1 (5 bases). The CDR3 sequence is 16 residues long. The germline V and J ends were trimmed by 2 bases and 3 bases, with 16 bases remaining between them. The germline V gene has CDR1 SNHLY and CDR2 FYNNEI. CDR3 DNA: TGTGCCAGCAGTGAACGTCGGAATGGGGGGGACACTGAAGCTTTCTTT. Amino acid sequence: CASSERRNGGDTEAFF. The whole variable domain, remainder taken from reference TRBV2 and TRBJ1-1, is EPEVTQTPSHQVTQMGQEVILRCVPISNHLYFYWYRQILGQKVEFLVSFYNNEISEKSEIFDDQFSVERPDGSNFTLKIRSTKLEDSAMYFCASSERRNGGDTEAFFGQGTRLTVV.

The chain combines TRBV27 with TRBJ1-6; D is unclear. Trimming took off 3 bases at V and 7 bases at J, with 10 bases between the two ends. The germline CDR1 and CDR2 sequences are MNHEY and SMNVEV (reference sequence). CDR3 length equals 14 residues. The DNA for the CDR3 is TGTGCCAGCAGTTTGGTAGGTTCCAATTCACCCCTCCACTTT. The encoded protein is CASSLVGSNSPLHF.

The chain carries TRBV2 and TRBJ2-3; 7 positions match TRBD2. The germline CDR1 and CDR2 sequences are SNHLY and FYNNEI. Trimming at V came to 7 bases and at J to 0 bases, leaving 4 bases not matched to a gene. The CDR3 is 14 residues long. CDR3 protein: CASTLRGSTDTQYF. For the CDR3, the DNA is TGTGCCAGCACGCTGCGGGGGAGCACAGATACGCAGTATTTT.

This clone was recorded only once. The chain has TRBV7-2 and TRBJ1-5; D perhaps matches TRBD1 (6 bases). Germline values: CDR1 SGHTA, CDR2 FQGNSA. The CDR3 has 18 residues. V gave up 4 bases and J gave up 0 bases, with 19 bases separating them. The CDR3 DNA reads as TGTGCCAGCAGCTCCCATGCTAGAGGGGGGCATAGCAATCAGCCCCAGCATTTT. It yields the protein CASSSHARGGHSNQPQHF.

This chain uses TRBV29-1 with TRBJ2-1; TRBD2 aligns across 9 bases. The CDR3 sequence is 11 residues long. Germline assignment: CDR1 SQVTM and CDR2 ANQGSEA. Trimming cost V 4 bases and J 12 bases; bases outside gene matches: 4. The CDR3 loop is CSVGLAGLQFF. The DNA for the CDR3 is TGCAGCGTTGGGCTAGCGGGACTGCAGTTCTTC.

This sequence joins TRBV19 and TRBJ2-1; D is uncertain. The CDR3 loop spans 16 amino acids. Deletions cut 1 base from V and 1 base from J, with 11 bases between. CDR1 and CDR2 from the germline V gene are LNHDA and SQIVND (reference sequence). CDR3 nucleotides: TGTGCCAGTAGTATAGGATCCCTCGGGTCCTACAATGAGCAGTTCTTC. Translated: CASSIGSLGSYNEQFF. Full variable domain (remainder filled in from reference TRBV19 and TRBJ2-1): DGGITQSPKYLFRKEGQNVTLSCEQNLNHDAMYWYRQDPGQGLRLIYYSQIVNDFQKGDIAEGYSVSREKKESFPLTVTSAQKNPTAFYLCASSIGSLGSYNEQFFGPGTRLTVL.

The CDR3 nucleotides are TGTGCCAGCCCCCACGCGGGACTAGCAGAAACAAGCTCCTACAATGAGCAGTTCTTC. This codes for CASPHAGLAETSSYNEQFF. This rearrangement joins TRBV21-1 to TRBJ2-1; TRBD2 was called by the table and not checked on the DNA. TRBV21-1 is an annotated pseudogene. There are 19 residues in the CDR3.

Concerning this clone: The same CDR3 can be traced to other DNA sequences in this sample. This chain links TRBV5-1 with TRBJ2-1, with 8 bases matching TRBD1. Germline V gene sequence: CDR1 SGHRS, CDR2 YFSETQ. The V gene end was trimmed by 0 bases and the J gene end by 7 bases; junction bases not matched to a gene: 3. The CDR3 is 14 amino acids. CDR3 sequence: CASSLGQGANEQFF. In DNA, the CDR3 is TGCGCCAGCAGCTTGGGCCAGGGGGCGAATGAGCAGTTCTTC. The complete variable domain, with remaining parts taken from reference TRBV5-1 and TRBJ2-1, reads KAGVTQTPRYLIKTRGQQVTLSCSPISGHRSVSWYQQTPGQGLQFLFEYFSETQRNKGNFPGRFSGRQFSNSRSEMNVSTLELGDSALYLCASSLGQGANEQFFGPGTRLTVL.

This clone was seen once. This chain uses TRBV5-6 with TRBJ2-7; 11 positions match TRBD1. J was trimmed by 3 bases and V by 7 bases; bases with no gene match: 6. The CDR3 runs to 14 residues. Germline values: CDR1 SGHDT, CDR2 YYEEEE. Here the CDR3 DNA reads TGTGCCAGCGGAGCCGGGACAGGGGGCTACGAGCAGTACTTC. It is translated as CASGAGTGGYEQYF.

J is TRBJ2-7 and V is TRBV5-1; 9 nucleotides line up with TRBD1. Per the germline V gene, CDR1 is SGHRS and CDR2 is YFSETQ. The CDR3 contains 15 residues. Trimming took 4 bases from V and 6 from J; bases not matched to a gene: 11. CDR3 DNA sequence: TGCGCCAGCAGCGTAACCCAGGGACAGGGCGCCGAGCAGTACTTC. This encodes CASSVTQGQGAEQYF.

The rearrangement links TRBV30 to TRBJ1-4; TRBD1 is a possible D gene (5 bases). The CDR3 has 14 residues. V lost 3 bases and J 7 bases, leaving 15 bases between the germline ends. CDR1 and CDR2 (germline): GTSNPN, SVGIG (reference sequence). CDR3 protein: CAWSEDIQGEKLFF. The CDR3 bases are TGTGCCTGGAGCGAGGACATCCAAGGTGAAAAACTGTTTTTT.

The chain joins TRBV6-5 to TRBJ1-2; D ambiguous. Germline CDR1 reads MNHEY; CDR2 reads SVGAGI. This CDR3 region has 15 residues. The V gene lost 6 bases and the J gene lost 4 bases, with 18 bases spanning the gap. CDR3 sequence reads: CASSLGGRQGYGYTF. For the CDR3, the DNA is TGTGCCAGCAGCCTCGGAGGCAGGCAAGGCTATGGCTACACCTTC.